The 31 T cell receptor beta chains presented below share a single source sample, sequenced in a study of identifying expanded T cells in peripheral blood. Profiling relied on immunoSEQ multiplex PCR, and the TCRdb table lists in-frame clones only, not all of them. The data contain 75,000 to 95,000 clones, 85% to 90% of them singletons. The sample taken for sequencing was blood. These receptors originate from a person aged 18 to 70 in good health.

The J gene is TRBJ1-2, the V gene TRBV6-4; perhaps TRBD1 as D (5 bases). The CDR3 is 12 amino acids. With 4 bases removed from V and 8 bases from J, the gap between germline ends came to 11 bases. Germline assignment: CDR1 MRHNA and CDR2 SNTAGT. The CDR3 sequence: CASSASGGGYTF. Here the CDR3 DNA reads TGTGCCAGCAGTGCCTCGGGGGGGGGCTACACCTTC.

The CDR3 spells CSVDAQGGVAFF. In nucleotides, the CDR3 is TGCAGCGTTGACGCTCAGGGGGGTGTAGCTTTCTTT. The chain is built from TRBV29-1 and TRBJ1-1, with 7 bases that match TRBD1. From germline, CDR1 is SQVTM and CDR2 ANQGSEA. CDR3 length: 12 residues. With V trimmed by 3 bases and J by 10 bases, 8 bases remained unmatched.

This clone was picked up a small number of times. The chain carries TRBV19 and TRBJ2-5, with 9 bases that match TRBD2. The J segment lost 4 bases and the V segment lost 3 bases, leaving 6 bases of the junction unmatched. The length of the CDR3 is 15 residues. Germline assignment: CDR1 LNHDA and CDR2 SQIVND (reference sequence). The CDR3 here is CASSMLAGIGETQYF. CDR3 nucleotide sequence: TGTGCCAGTAGTATGCTAGCGGGGATTGGAGAGACCCAGTACTTC. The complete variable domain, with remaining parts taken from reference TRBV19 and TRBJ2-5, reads DGGITQSPKYLFRKEGQNVTLSCEQNLNHDAMYWYRQDPGQGLRLIYYSQIVNDFQKGDIAEGYSVSREKKESFPLTVTSAQKNPTAFYLCASSMLAGIGETQYFGPGTRLLVL.

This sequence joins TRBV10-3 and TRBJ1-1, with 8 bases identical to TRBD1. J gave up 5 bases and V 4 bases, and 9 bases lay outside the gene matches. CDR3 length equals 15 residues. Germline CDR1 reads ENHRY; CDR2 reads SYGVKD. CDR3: CAISVGQGEGTEAFF. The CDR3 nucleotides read TGTGCCATCAGTGTCGGACAGGGAGAGGGTACTGAAGCTTTCTTT.

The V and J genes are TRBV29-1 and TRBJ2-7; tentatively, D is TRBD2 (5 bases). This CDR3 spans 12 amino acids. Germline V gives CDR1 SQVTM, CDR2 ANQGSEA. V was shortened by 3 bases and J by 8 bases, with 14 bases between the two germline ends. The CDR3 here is CSVDMSGNQQYF. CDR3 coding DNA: TGCAGCGTTGATATGTCGGGGAACCAGCAGTACTTC.

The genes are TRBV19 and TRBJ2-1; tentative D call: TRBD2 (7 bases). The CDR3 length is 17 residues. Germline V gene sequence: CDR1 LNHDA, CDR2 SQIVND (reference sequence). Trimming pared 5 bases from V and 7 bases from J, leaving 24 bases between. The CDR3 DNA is TGTGCCAGTAGTTTCGATCGGGGACTCGCGGGGGCAAATGAGCAGTTCTTC. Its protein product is CASSFDRGLAGANEQFF.

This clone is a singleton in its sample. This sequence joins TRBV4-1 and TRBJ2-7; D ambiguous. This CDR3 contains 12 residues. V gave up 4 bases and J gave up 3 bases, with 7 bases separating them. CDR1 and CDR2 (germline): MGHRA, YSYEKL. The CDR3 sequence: CASSPNFYEQYF. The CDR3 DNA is TGCGCCAGCAGCCCGAATTTCTACGAGCAGTACTTC.

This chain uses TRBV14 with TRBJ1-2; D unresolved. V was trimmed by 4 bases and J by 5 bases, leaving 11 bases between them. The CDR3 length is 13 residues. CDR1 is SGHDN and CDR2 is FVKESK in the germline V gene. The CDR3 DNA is TGTGCCAGCAGCCCCGGAGAGGAATATGGCTACACCTTC. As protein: CASSPGEEYGYTF. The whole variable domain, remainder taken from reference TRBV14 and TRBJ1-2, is EAGVTQFPSHSVIEKGQTVTLRCDPISGHDNLYWYRRVMGKEIKFLLHFVKESKQDESGMPNNRFLAERTGGTYSTLKVQPAELEDSGVYFCASSPGEEYGYTFGSGTRLTVV.

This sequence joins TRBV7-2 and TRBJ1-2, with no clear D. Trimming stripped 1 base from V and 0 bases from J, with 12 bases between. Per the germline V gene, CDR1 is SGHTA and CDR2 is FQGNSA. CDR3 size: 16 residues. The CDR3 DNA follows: TGTGCCAGCAGCTTAGAGGGCAGGAGTTCTAACTATGGCTACACCTTC. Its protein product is CASSLEGRSSNYGYTF.

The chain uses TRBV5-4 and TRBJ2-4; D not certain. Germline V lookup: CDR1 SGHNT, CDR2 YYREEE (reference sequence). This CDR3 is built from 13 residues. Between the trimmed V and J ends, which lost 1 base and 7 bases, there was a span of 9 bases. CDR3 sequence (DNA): TGTGCCAGCAGCTTGAGAGAATCTAACATTCAGTACTTC. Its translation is CASSLRESNIQYF.

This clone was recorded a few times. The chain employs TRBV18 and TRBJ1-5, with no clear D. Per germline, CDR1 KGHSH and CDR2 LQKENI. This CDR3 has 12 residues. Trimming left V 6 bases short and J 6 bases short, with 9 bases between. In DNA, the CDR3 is TGTGCCAGCTCCCGGGCAGGTCAGCCCCAGCATTTT. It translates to CASSRAGQPQHF.

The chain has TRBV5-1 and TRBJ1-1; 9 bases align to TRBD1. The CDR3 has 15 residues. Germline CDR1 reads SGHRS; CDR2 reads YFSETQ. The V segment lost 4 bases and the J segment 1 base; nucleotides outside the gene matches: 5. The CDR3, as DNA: TGCGCCAGCAGCATCGGGACAGGGAAGAACACTGAAGCTTTCTTT. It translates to CASSIGTGKNTEAFF.

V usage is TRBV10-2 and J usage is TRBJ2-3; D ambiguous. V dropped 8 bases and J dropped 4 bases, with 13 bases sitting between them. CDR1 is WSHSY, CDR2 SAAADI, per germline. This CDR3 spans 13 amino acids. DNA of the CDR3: TGCGCCAGCGTGATTCCTAATTCAGATACGCAGTATTTT. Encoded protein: CASVIPNSDTQYF.

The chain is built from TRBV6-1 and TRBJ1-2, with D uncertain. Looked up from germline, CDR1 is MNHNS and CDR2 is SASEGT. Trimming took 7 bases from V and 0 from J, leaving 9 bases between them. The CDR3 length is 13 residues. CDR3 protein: CASNAIANYGYTF. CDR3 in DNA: TGTGCCAGCAATGCGATAGCTAACTATGGCTACACCTTC.

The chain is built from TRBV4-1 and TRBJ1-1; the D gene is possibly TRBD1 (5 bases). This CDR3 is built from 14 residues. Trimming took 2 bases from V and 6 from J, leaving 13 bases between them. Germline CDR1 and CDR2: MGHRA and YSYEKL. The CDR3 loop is CASSQYPGTSEAFF. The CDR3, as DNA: TGCGCCAGCAGCCAATACCCCGGGACCTCTGAAGCTTTCTTT.

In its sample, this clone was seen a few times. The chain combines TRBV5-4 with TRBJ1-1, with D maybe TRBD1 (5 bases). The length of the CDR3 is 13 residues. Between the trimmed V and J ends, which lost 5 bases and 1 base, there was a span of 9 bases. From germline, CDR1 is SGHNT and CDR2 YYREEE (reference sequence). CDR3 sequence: CASRQQENTEAFF. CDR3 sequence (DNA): TGTGCCAGCAGGCAACAGGAGAACACTGAAGCTTTCTTT.

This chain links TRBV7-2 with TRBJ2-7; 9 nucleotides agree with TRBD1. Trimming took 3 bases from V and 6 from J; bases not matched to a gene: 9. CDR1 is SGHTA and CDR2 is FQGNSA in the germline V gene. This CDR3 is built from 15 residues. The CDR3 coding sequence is TGTGCCAGCAGCTTTGGCCCCCCGGGACAGGGCGAGCAGTACTTC. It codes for CASSFGPPGQGEQYF.

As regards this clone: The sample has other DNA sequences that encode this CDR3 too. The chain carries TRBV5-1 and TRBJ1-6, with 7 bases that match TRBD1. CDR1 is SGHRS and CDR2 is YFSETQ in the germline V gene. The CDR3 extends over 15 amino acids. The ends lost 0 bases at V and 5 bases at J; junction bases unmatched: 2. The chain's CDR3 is CASSLGGTDNSPLHF. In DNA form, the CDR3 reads TGCGCCAGCAGCTTGGGGGGGACAGATAATTCACCCCTCCACTTT.

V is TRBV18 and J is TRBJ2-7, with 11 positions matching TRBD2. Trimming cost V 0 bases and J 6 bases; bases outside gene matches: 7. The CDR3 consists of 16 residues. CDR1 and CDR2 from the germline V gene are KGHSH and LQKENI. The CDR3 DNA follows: TGTGCCAGCTCACCACCGAAGACTAGCGGGATGAGCGAGCAGTACTTC. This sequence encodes CASSPPKTSGMSEQYF.

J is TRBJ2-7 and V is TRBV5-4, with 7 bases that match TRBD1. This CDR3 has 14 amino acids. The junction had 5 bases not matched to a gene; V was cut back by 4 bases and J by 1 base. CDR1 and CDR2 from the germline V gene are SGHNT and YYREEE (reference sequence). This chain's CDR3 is CASSGTEESYEQYF. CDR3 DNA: TGTGCCAGCAGCGGGACAGAGGAGTCCTACGAGCAGTACTTC.

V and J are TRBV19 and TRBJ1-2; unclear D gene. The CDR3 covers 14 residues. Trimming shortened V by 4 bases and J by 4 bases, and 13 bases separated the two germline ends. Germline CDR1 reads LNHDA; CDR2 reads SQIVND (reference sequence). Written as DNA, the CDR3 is TGTGCCAGTAGTACCCAGCTGCCCGCCTATGGCTACACCTTC. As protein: CASSTQLPAYGYTF.

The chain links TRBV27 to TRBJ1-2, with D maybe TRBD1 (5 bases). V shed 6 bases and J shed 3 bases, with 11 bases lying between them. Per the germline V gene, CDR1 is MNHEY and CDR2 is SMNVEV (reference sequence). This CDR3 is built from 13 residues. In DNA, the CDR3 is TGTGCCAGCAGCCGCCGGGGCGACTATGGCTACACCTTC. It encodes CASSRRGDYGYTF.

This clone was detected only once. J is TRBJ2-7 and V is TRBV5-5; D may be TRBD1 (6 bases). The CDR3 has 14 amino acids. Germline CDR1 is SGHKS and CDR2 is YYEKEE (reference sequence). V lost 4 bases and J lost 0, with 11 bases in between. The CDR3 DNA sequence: TGTGCCAGCAGCGTCGACAGGAGCTCCTACGAGCAGTACTTC. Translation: CASSVDRSSYEQYF.

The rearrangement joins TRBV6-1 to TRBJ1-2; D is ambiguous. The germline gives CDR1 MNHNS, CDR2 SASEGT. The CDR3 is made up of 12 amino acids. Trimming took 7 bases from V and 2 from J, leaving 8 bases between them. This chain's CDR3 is CASIGRNYGYTF. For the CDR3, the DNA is TGTGCCAGCATTGGACGGAACTATGGCTACACCTTC.

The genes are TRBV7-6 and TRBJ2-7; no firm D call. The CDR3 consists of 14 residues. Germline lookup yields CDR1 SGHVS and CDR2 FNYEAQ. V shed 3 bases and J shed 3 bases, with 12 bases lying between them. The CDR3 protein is CASSFSPGGYEQYF. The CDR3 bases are TGTGCCAGCAGCTTCAGTCCTGGCGGCTACGAGCAGTACTTC.

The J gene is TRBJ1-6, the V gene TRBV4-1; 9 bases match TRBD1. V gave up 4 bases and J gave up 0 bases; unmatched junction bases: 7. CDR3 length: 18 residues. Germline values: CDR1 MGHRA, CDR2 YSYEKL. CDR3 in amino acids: CASSPRDRESSYNSPLHF. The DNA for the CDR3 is TGCGCCAGCAGCCCCCGGGACAGGGAAAGCTCCTATAATTCACCCCTCCACTTT.

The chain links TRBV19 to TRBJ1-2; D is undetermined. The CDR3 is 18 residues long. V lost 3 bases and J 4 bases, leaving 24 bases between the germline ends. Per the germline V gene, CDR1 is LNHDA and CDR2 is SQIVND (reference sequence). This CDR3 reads CASSMMTVTRGGVYGYTF. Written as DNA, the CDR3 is TGTGCCAGTAGTATGATGACCGTCACTCGGGGTGGGGTCTATGGCTACACCTTC. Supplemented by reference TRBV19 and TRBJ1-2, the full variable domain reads DGGITQSPKYLFRKEGQNVTLSCEQNLNHDAMYWYRQDPGQGLRLIYYSQIVNDFQKGDIAEGYSVSREKKESFPLTVTSAQKNPTAFYLCASSMMTVTRGGVYGYTFGSGTRLTVV.

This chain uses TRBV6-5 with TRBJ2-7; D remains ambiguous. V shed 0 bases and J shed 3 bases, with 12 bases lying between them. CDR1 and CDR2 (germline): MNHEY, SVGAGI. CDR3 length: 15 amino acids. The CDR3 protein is CASSYSSDGNYEQYF. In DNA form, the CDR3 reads TGTGCCAGCAGTTACTCGTCCGACGGAAACTACGAGCAGTACTTC.

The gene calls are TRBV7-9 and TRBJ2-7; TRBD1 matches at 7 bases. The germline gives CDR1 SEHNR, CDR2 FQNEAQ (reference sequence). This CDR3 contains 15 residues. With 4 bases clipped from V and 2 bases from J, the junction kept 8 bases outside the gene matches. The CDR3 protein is CASSSPGQKTYEQYF. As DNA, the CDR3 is TGTGCCAGCAGCTCTCCGGGACAGAAAACCTACGAGCAGTACTTC.

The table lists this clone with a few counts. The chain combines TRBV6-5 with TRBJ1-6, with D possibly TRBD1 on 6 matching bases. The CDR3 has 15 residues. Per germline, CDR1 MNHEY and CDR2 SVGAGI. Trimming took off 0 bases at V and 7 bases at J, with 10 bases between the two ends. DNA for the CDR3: TGTGCCAGCAGTTACTCGGTCCAGGGGAATTCACCCCTCCACTTT. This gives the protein CASSYSVQGNSPLHF.

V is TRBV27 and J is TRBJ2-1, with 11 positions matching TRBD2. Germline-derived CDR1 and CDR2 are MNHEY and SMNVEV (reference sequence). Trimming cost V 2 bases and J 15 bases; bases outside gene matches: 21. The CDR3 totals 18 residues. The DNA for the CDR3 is TGTGCCAGCAGTTTAACCCCCTATCCTCCGGGACTAGCGGAGGGGGGGTTCTTC. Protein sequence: CASSLTPYPPGLAEGGFF.